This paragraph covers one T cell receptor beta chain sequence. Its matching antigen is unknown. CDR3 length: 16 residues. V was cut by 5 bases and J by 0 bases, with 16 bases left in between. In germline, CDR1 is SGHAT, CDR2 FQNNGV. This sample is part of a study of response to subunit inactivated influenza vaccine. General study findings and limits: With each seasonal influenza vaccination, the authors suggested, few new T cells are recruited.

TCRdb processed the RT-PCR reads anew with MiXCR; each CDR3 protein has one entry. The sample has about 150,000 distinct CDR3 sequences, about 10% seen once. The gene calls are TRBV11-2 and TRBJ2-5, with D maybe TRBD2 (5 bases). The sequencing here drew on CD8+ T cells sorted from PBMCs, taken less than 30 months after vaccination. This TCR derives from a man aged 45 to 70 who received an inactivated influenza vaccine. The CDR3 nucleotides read TGTGCCAGCAGCCCAGATAGGACTCTGTACCAAGAGACCCAGTACTTC. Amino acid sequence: CASSPDRTLYQETQYF.